This T cell receptor beta chain was captured in a study of T cell responses to AZD1222 COVID-19 vaccine. Assay: immunoSEQ multiplex PCR; the TCRdb copy retains only in-frame clones and omits some. In the table there are about 110,000 clones, roughly nine tenths of which are singletons. Findings and caveats of the study: Elevations in Spike-specific TCR breadth and depth followed administration of two AZD1222 doses.

Germline loops: CDR1 SGHTA, CDR2 FQGNSA. The germline V and J ends were trimmed by 5 bases and 2 bases, with 12 bases remaining between them. The CDR3 totals 14 residues. A word on this clone: The target antigen is unknown.

The specimen was peripheral blood, collected 28 days after the second AZD1222 dose. The sequence was collected from an adult who received the AZD1222 COVID-19 vaccine. J is TRBJ1-2 and V is TRBV7-2, with D perhaps matching TRBD1 (5 bases). The CDR3 region has the DNA TGTGCCAGCAGCACCTGGACACAAAACTATGGCTACACCTTC. This codes for CASSTWTQNYGYTF.